The rows below give T cell receptor beta chains drawn from one sample of a study of OX40 agonist ivuxolimab in advanced cancers. Sequencing was performed with immunoSEQ multiplex PCR; in TCRdb, only in-frame clones are kept and a portion is missing. Of fewer than 85,000 clones in the sample, about four fifths were seen once. The specimen comprised CD4+ or CD8+ T cells sorted from blood, sampled in a trial of the OX40 agonist ivuxolimab. The source is an adult with an advanced solid tumor such as melanoma, head and neck, liver or kidney cancer. Both conserved end residues are part of each CDR3. D genes are given only for firm matches.

D gene: NA
V gene: TRBV7-9
J gene: TRBJ1-6
CDR3 protein: CASRQVRDNSPLHF
CDR3 DNA: TGTGCCAGCCGACAGGTCAGGGATAATTCACCCCTCCACTTT

D gene: TRBD1
V gene: TRBV7-2
J gene: TRBJ1-2
CDR3 protein: CASSSRAGTVGVYGYTF
CDR3 DNA: TGTGCCAGCAGCTCCCGGGCCGGGACAGTGGGGGTCTATGGCTACACCTTC

D gene: NA
V gene: TRBV6-1
J gene: TRBJ2-5
CDR3 protein: CASSETGGLGGETQYF
CDR3 DNA: TGTGCCAGCAGTGAAACGGGGGGATTAGGGGGAGAGACCCAGTACTTC

D gene: TRBD2
V gene: TRBV28
J gene: TRBJ2-7
CDR3 protein: CASSGTSGSSGEQYF
CDR3 DNA: TGTGCCAGCAGTGGGACTAGCGGGAGCTCGGGCGAGCAGTACTTC